One and the same sample provided the 27 T cell receptor beta chains below, sequenced in a study of blood T cell repertoires in COVID-19. Profiled with immunoSEQ multiplex PCR; TCRdb holds only in-frame clones, not every one. The repertoire holds 200,000 to 300,000 clones, roughly 84% seen once, with roughly 8.6% in the top ten. The sample was peripheral blood. The receptors originated from a human donor in a cohort sampled during active COVID-19.

A note on this clone: Other nucleotide sequences from this sample produce the same CDR3. The V and J genes are TRBV20-1 and TRBJ2-5, with 11 positions matching TRBD2. J was trimmed by 4 bases and V by 3 bases; bases with no gene match: 4. This CDR3 has 14 residues. From germline, CDR1 is DFQATT and CDR2 SNEGSKA (reference sequence). In DNA form, the CDR3 reads TGCAGTGCTAGTTTAGCGGGAGGGCCAGAGACCCAGTACTTC. Amino acids: CSASLAGGPETQYF.

This clone was observed a single time. This rearrangement joins TRBV18 to TRBJ1-2; perhaps TRBD1 as D (6 bases). Germline CDR1 reads KGHSH; CDR2 reads LQKENI. The CDR3 consists of 13 residues. V gave up 4 bases and J gave up 4 bases, with 10 bases separating them. In DNA, the CDR3 is TGTGCCAGCTCACGGGCCAGGGGCTATGGCTACACCTTC. Translation gives CASSRARGYGYTF. The complete variable domain, with remaining parts taken from reference TRBV18 and TRBJ1-2, reads NAGVMQNPRHLVRRRGQEARLRCSPMKGHSHVYWYRQLPEEGLKFMVYLQKENIIDESGMPKERFSAEFPKEGPSILRIQQVVRGDSAAYFCASSRARGYGYTFGSGTRLTVV.

The J gene is TRBJ2-3, the V gene TRBV28, with 8 bases lining up with TRBD1. The CDR3 runs 13 residues. Germline loops: CDR1 MDHEN, CDR2 SYDVKM. The trim removed 3 bases at V and 10 bases at J, leaving 6 bases unmatched. CDR3 residues: CASSFHGQGAQYF. CDR3 DNA: TGTGCCAGCAGTTTTCACGGACAGGGAGCGCAGTATTTT.

The chain recombines TRBV4-3 with TRBJ1-2; D might be TRBD1 (5 bases). Germline V gene data show CDR1 as LGHNA and CDR2 as YSLEER. Trimming cost V 0 bases and J 4 bases, with 15 bases left between them. The CDR3 is 16 residues long. This CDR3 is CASSQDWRGKPYGYTF. CDR3 nucleotides: TGCGCCAGCAGCCAAGATTGGAGGGGAAAACCCTATGGCTACACCTTC.

This chain uses TRBV29-1 with TRBJ2-7, with TRBD1 as a possible D gene (9 bases). The CDR3 totals 13 residues. Between the trimmed V and J ends, which lost 7 bases and 3 bases, there was a span of 16 bases. Germline V gene sequence: CDR1 SQVTM, CDR2 ANQGSEA. In nucleotides, the CDR3 is TGCAGCGCTCGGGGGGGACAGGGCTACGAGCAGTACTTC. It yields the protein CSARGGQGYEQYF.

The rearrangement uses TRBV24-1 and TRBJ2-5; 12 positions agree with TRBD2. J gave up 0 bases and V 10 bases, and 17 bases lay outside the gene matches. CDR1 KGHDR and CDR2 SFDVKD come from the germline V gene. CDR3 length: 19 residues. CDR3 amino acids: CATAARLAGEGMYQETQYF. The CDR3, as DNA: TGTGCCACTGCGGCACGACTAGCGGGGGAAGGAATGTACCAAGAGACCCAGTACTTC.

This chain joins TRBV4-1 and TRBJ1-2, with D maybe TRBD1 (5 bases). Trimming stripped 0 bases from V and 6 bases from J, with 26 bases between. This CDR3 is 19 amino acids long. Germline V gene sequence: CDR1 MGHRA, CDR2 YSYEKL. This CDR3 reads CASSQDLPRTGRVRHGYTF. For the CDR3, the DNA is TGCGCCAGCAGCCAAGATTTACCGCGGACGGGCAGGGTGAGACATGGCTACACCTTC.

The chain employs TRBV5-1 and TRBJ2-7, with D uncertain. The CDR3 has 14 residues. From germline, CDR1 is SGHRS and CDR2 YFSETQ. V was shortened by 0 bases and J by 2 bases, with 9 bases between the two germline ends. DNA of the CDR3: TGCGCCAGCAGCTTGGCCGGCGGTACCTACGAGCAGTACTTC. It specifies CASSLAGGTYEQYF. Filled out from reference TRBV5-1 and TRBJ2-7, the complete variable domain reads KAGVTQTPRYLIKTRGQQVTLSCSPISGHRSVSWYQQTPGQGLQFLFEYFSETQRNKGNFPGRFSGRQFSNSRSEMNVSTLELGDSALYLCASSLAGGTYEQYFGPGTRLTVT.

V and J are TRBV19 and TRBJ1-1; 7 bases fit TRBD1. The CDR3 is 13 amino acids. The V and J ends lost 8 bases and 0 bases, in that order; junction bases with no gene match: 3. Germline values: CDR1 LNHDA, CDR2 SQIVND (reference sequence). The CDR3: CASWGQLNTEAFF. In DNA form, the CDR3 reads TGTGCCAGTTGGGGACAGTTGAACACTGAAGCTTTCTTT. The entire variable domain, with the rest obtained from reference TRBV19 and TRBJ1-1, is as follows: DGGITQSPKYLFRKEGQNVTLSCEQNLNHDAMYWYRQDPGQGLRLIYYSQIVNDFQKGDIAEGYSVSREKKESFPLTVTSAQKNPTAFYLCASWGQLNTEAFFGQGTRLTVV.

The gene calls are TRBV5-6 and TRBJ2-7; 9 positions match TRBD1. J was trimmed by 3 bases and V by 4 bases; bases with no gene match: 5. The CDR3 runs 14 residues. Looked up from germline, CDR1 is SGHDT and CDR2 is YYEEEE. The CDR3 DNA is TGTGCCAGCAGCCTCACAGGGGGCGGCTACGAGCAGTACTTC. This sequence encodes CASSLTGGGYEQYF.

This clone was counted once. The rearrangement joins TRBV2 to TRBJ2-7; a weak D match, TRBD2 (6 bases). The CDR3 contains 17 residues. V lost 8 bases and J 0 bases, leaving 23 bases between the germline ends. Germline loops: CDR1 SNHLY, CDR2 FYNNEI. The CDR3 region is CASGAIREGDFSYEQYF. The CDR3, as DNA: TGTGCCAGCGGTGCTATTAGAGAAGGGGACTTCTCCTACGAGCAGTACTTC.

A single count supports this clone. CDR3 sequence reads: CASSLGGDTQYF. The CDR3 DNA is TGTGCCAGCAGCCTGGGAGGTGATACGCAGTATTTT. This chain uses TRBV12-3 or TRBV12-4 with TRBJ2-3, with D possibly being TRBD2 (6 bases). The ends were cut back, 6 bases at V and 6 bases at J, with 10 bases in the middle. CDR3 length: 12 residues.

This clone was recorded once. The V gene is TRBV5-8, the J gene TRBJ1-2; D is uncertain. The CDR3 extends over 12 amino acids. Per the germline V gene, CDR1 is SGHTS and CDR2 is YDEGEE. The V end lost 2 bases, the J end lost 0 bases, and 2 bases lay between the germline ends. The CDR3 protein is CASSFSNYGYTF. The CDR3 region has the DNA TGTGCCAGCAGCTTCTCTAACTATGGCTACACCTTC.

The rearrangement joins TRBV19 to TRBJ2-7; 10 positions match TRBD2. Germline-derived CDR1 and CDR2 are LNHDA and SQIVND (reference sequence). The junction had 8 bases not matched to a gene; V was cut back by 5 bases and J by 4 bases. The CDR3 runs to 15 residues. The chain's CDR3 is CASSVLAGDGYEQYF. The CDR3 DNA sequence: TGTGCCAGTAGTGTGCTAGCGGGAGATGGGTACGAGCAGTACTTC. Drawing the rest from reference TRBV19 and TRBJ2-7, the complete variable domain is DGGITQSPKYLFRKEGQNVTLSCEQNLNHDAMYWYRQDPGQGLRLIYYSQIVNDFQKGDIAEGYSVSREKKESFPLTVTSAQKNPTAFYLCASSVLAGDGYEQYFGPGTRLTVT.

Only one count was recorded for this clone. The J gene is TRBJ1-6, the V gene TRBV7-9; weak D call: TRBD1 (6 bases). The CDR3 extends over 16 amino acids. The germline CDR1 and CDR2 sequences are SEHNR and FQNEAQ (reference sequence). V lost 5 bases to trimming and J lost 10 bases, with 21 bases between them. The CDR3 DNA is TGTGCCAGCAGCCCCTTAGGACAGTCAAGTGACTCACCCCTCCACTTT. Translated, it gives CASSPLGQSSDSPLHF.

This chain links TRBV7-2 with TRBJ2-7; D possibly corresponds to TRBD2 (5 bases). The CDR3 loop spans 14 amino acids. The germline V and J ends were trimmed by 1 base and 1 base, with 8 bases remaining between them. The germline gives CDR1 SGHTA, CDR2 FQGNSA. CDR3 bases: TGTGCCAGCAGCTTAGGGTCGGGATCCTACGAGCAGTACTTC. Its translation is CASSLGSGSYEQYF.

The CDR3: CASSKTVYEQFF. Written as DNA, the CDR3 is TGTGCCAGCAGTAAGACTGTGTATGAGCAGTTCTTC. This chain joins TRBV28 and TRBJ2-1; D is unclear. The CDR3 has 12 amino acids. The germline gives CDR1 MDHEN, CDR2 SYDVKM. V was pared by 5 bases and J by 8 bases, with 10 bases between.

This chain joins TRBV9 and TRBJ1-3, with D perhaps TRBD1 (5 bases). Germline values: CDR1 SGDLS, CDR2 YYNGEE. Trimming stripped 4 bases from V and 0 bases from J, with 8 bases between. The CDR3 totals 14 residues. The CDR3 sequence: CASSSDSSGNTIYF. DNA of the CDR3: TGTGCCAGCAGCTCCGACAGCTCTGGAAACACCATATATTTT. The complete variable domain, with remaining parts taken from reference TRBV9 and TRBJ1-3, reads DSGVTQTPKHLITATGQRVTLRCSPRSGDLSVYWYQQSLDQGLQFLIQYYNGEERAKGNILERFSAQQFPDLHSELNLSSLELGDSALYFCASSSDSSGNTIYFGEGSWLTVV.

V gene TRBV27 combines with J gene TRBJ2-1; 12 bases line up with TRBD2. With 4 bases clipped from V and 4 bases from J, the junction kept 2 bases outside the gene matches. CDR3 length: 15 amino acids. CDR1 MNHEY and CDR2 SMNVEV come from the germline V gene (reference sequence). CDR3: CASSSGTSGYNEQFF. For the CDR3, the DNA is TGTGCCAGCAGTTCTGGGACTAGCGGGTACAATGAGCAGTTCTTC.

The J gene is TRBJ1-5, the V gene TRBV2; possibly TRBD1 for D (5 bases). V was pared by 1 base and J by 6 bases, with 10 bases between. CDR3 length: 14 residues. Per germline, CDR1 SNHLY and CDR2 FYNNEI. The CDR3 sequence is CASSEGQGRQPQHF. The CDR3 region has the DNA TGTGCCAGCAGTGAAGGGCAGGGTCGTCAGCCCCAGCATTTT.

The chain recombines TRBV6-2 or TRBV6-3 with TRBJ1-5; no clear D gene. The V and J ends lost 3 bases and 6 bases respectively, with 9 bases between them. Germline V gene sequence: CDR1 MNHEY, CDR2 SVGEGT. The CDR3 length is 13 residues. Here the CDR3 reads CASSYSGLQPQHF. The CDR3 nucleotides are TGTGCCAGCAGTTATAGTGGTCTTCAGCCCCAGCATTTT.

This chain uses TRBV11-2 with TRBJ2-3, with a possible D match to TRBD2 (6 bases). Germline loops: CDR1 SGHAT, CDR2 FQNNGV. Trimming removed 4 bases from V and 6 bases from J, with 11 bases in between. CDR3 length: 13 amino acids. This chain's CDR3 is CASSSWDLDTQYF. CDR3 DNA: TGTGCCAGCAGCTCATGGGACTTGGATACGCAGTATTTT. Based on the CDR3 plus reference TRBV11-2 and TRBJ2-3, the full variable domain is EAGVAQSPRYKIIEKRQSVAFWCNPISGHATLYWYQQILGQGPKLLIQFQNNGVVDDSQLPKDRFSAERLKGVDSTLKIQPAKLEDSAVYLCASSSWDLDTQYFGPGTRLTVL.

The chain uses TRBV28 and TRBJ2-7; D gene unclear. There are 13 residues in the CDR3. Germline assignment: CDR1 MDHEN and CDR2 SYDVKM. The V end was cut by 9 bases, the J end by 6 bases, with 18 bases between. Here the CDR3 reads CASTIRIDREQYF. CDR3 nucleotide sequence: TGTGCCAGTACTATTCGGATTGATCGCGAGCAGTACTTC. The full variable domain, its missing parts supplied by reference TRBV28 and TRBJ2-7, is DVKVTQSSRYLVKRTGEKVFLECVQDMDHENMFWYRQDPGLGLRLIYFSYDVKMKEKGDIPEGYSVSREKKERFSLILESASTNQTSMYLCASTIRIDREQYFGPGTRLTVT.

This clone has only one observation. The chain is built from TRBV10-3 and TRBJ1-2; D might be TRBD1 (5 bases). V lost 8 bases, J lost 2 bases, and 9 bases lay in between. The CDR3 loop spans 12 amino acids. CDR1 is ENHRY and CDR2 is SYGVKD in the germline V gene. The CDR3 region is CAISGENYGYTF. In DNA, the CDR3 is TGTGCCATCTCGGGGGAAAACTATGGCTACACCTTC.

V usage is TRBV28 and J usage is TRBJ1-1; D gene unclear. CDR1 is MDHEN, CDR2 SYDVKM, per germline. This CDR3 spans 14 amino acids. V was pared by 4 bases and J by 8 bases, with 17 bases between. This chain's CDR3 is CASSSPGPPREAFF. CDR3 nucleotides: TGTGCCAGCAGTTCCCCAGGTCCGCCCAGGGAAGCTTTCTTT.

The chain has TRBV7-9 and TRBJ2-7; D uncertain. With 5 bases removed from V and 3 bases from J, the gap between germline ends came to 11 bases. Germline CDR1 SEHNR, CDR2 FQNEAQ (reference sequence). This CDR3 spans 13 amino acids. CDR3 coding DNA: TGTGCCAGCAGCCCCGACATTAACTACGAGCAGTACTTC. It translates to CASSPDINYEQYF.

A single count supports this clone. The rearrangement links TRBV5-1 to TRBJ2-6, with TRBD1 as a possible D gene (5 bases). This CDR3 contains 16 residues. V lost 2 bases and J lost 0, with 9 bases in between. CDR1 is SGHRS and CDR2 is YFSETQ in the germline V gene. CDR3 in amino acids: CASSFVGASGANVLTF. DNA of the CDR3: TGCGCCAGCAGCTTTGTTGGGGCCTCTGGGGCCAACGTCCTGACTTTC.